This T cell receptor beta chain was sequenced in a study of blood T cell repertoires in COVID-19. The wider study: The United States, Italy and Spain were the sources of the acute and convalescent COVID-19 samples.

Source study methods: Amplification of reference gene primers provided the estimated nucleated cell counts. The table came from immunoSEQ multiplex PCR; TCRdb's copy has only in-frame clones and leaves some out. That table supplies the V and J calls and clone size; D and trimming were determined from the DNA. The top ten hold about a sixth of the sample, which has roughly 130,000 clones, 70% to 85% seen once. The germline V gene encodes CDR1 SGHDT and CDR2 YYEEEE. This CDR3 has 18 amino acids. V gave up 1 base and J gave up 2 bases; unmatched junction bases: 11. Sample: peripheral blood. This chain connects TRBV5-6 to TRBJ2-5; 10 nucleotides match TRBD1. The TCR sequence derives from a woman aged 45-59 years with acute or convalescent COVID-19. The CDR3 reads CASSLSTQGQGRQETQYF. DNA of the CDR3: TGTGCCAGCAGCTTGTCAACCCAGGGACAGGGGAGACAAGAGACCCAGTACTTC.